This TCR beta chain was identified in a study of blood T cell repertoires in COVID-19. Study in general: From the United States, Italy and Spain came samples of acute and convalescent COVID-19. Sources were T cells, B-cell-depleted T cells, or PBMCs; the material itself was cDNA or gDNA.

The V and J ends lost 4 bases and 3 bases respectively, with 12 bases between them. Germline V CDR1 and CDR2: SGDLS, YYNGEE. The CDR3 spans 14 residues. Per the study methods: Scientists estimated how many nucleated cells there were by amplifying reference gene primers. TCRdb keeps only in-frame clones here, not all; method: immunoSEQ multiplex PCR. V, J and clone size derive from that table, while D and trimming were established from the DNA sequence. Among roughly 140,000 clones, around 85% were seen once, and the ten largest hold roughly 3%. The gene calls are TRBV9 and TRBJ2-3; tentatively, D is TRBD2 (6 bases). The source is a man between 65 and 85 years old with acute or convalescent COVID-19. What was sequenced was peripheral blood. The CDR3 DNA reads TGTGCCAGCAGCCCCACTCTAGCGACAGATACGCAGTATTTT. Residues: CASSPTLATDTQYF.